What follows are 2 T cell receptor beta chains derived from one specimen sequenced in a study of blood T cells in healthy people across ages. Combining a sample-barcoded 5' primer with a J-beta primer mix, a second PCR ran for roughly 7 to 12 cycles. Via MiXCR, TCRdb re-called the 5' RACE reads, giving one row per CDR3 protein. This table holds over 750,000 distinct CDR3 sequences, roughly 25% found once. The sample was also reused in another study, on T cells of mothers and their children.

Input material: blood. Receptors were obtained from a boy younger than 18 in good health.

As for this clonotype: A read error may account for a junction end that differs from germline. The chain has TRBV6-6 and TRBJ1-4; 7 nucleotides align to TRBD1. The germline V gene has CDR1 MNHNY and CDR2 SVGAGI (reference sequence). This CDR3 spans 15 amino acids. The CDR3 sequence: CASSLGTAINEKLLF. The CDR3 nucleotides read TGTGCCAGCAGTTTGGGGACAGCGATTAATGAAAAACTGCTTTTT.

This clonotype was observed a few times. This sequence joins TRBV3-1 and TRBJ1-2, with unresolved D. CDR3 size: 16 residues. From germline, CDR1 is LGHDT and CDR2 YNNKEL (reference sequence). Deletions cut 5 bases from V and 6 bases from J, with 22 bases between. The chain's CDR3 is CASSDLFGRMVNGYTF. CDR3 sequence (DNA): TGTGCCAGCAGCGACTTGTTTGGGCGGATGGTGAATGGCTACACCTTC. Complete variable domain (other parts from reference TRBV3-1 and TRBJ1-2): DTAVSQTPKYLVTQMGNDKSIKCEQNLGHDTMYWYKQDSKKFLKIMFSYNNKELIINETVPNRFSPKSPDKAHLNLHINSLELGDSAVYFCASSDLFGRMVNGYTFGSGTRLTVV.